This TCR beta chain originates from a study of shared clonotypes between healthy human individuals. Naive CD8 cells lacked CD45RO and underwent positive selection for CCR7, leaving out terminally differentiated effector memory CD45RA+ cells. CDR1 is LNHDA and CDR2 is SQIVND in the germline V gene (reference sequence). Trimming pared 6 bases from V and 0 bases from J, leaving 6 bases between. The CDR3 extends over 12 amino acids. As for this clone: The same CDR3 also results from other DNA sequences found in this sample.

Researchers ran the assay at a deep level. Sequenced by immunoSEQ multiplex PCR; TCRdb stores in-frame clones only, minus some. The sample lists 760,000 or so clones, approximately 96% seen once, with less than 0.25% in the top ten. The genes are TRBV19 and TRBJ2-7; no clear D gene. Sequencing was performed on naive CD8+ T cells sorted from blood. The TCR comes from a young man in good health. The DNA of the CDR3 is TGTGCCAGTAGCCCCGGCTCCTACGAGCAGTACTTC. Protein product: CASSPGSYEQYF.